The entry that follows covers one T cell receptor (beta chain) sequence. This entry is derived from a study of blood T cell repertoires in COVID-19. For the study at large: Acute and convalescent COVID-19 samples came from the United States, Italy and Spain. PBMCs, B-cell-depleted T cells, or T cells were the source of the cDNA or gDNA that made up the material.

In the original workflow: Amplification of reference gene primers provided the estimated nucleated cell counts. The repertoire was sequenced with immunoSEQ multiplex PCR; TCRdb's copy has only in-frame clones and lacks some. V and J calls and clone size come straight from that table; D and trimming were deduced from the DNA. Of fewer than 65,000 clones listed, approximately 90% are singletons. The CDR3 contains 13 residues. CDR1 and CDR2 (germline): DFQATT, SNEGSKA (reference sequence). V dropped 4 bases and J dropped 1 base, with 11 bases sitting between them. The chain combines TRBV20-1 with TRBJ2-7, with D possibly being TRBD1 (5 bases). The source is a man aged 45-65 years with acute or convalescent COVID-19. The sequencing input was peripheral blood. The CDR3 region is CSATETASYEQYF. The CDR3, as DNA: TGCAGTGCTACTGAGACAGCTTCCTACGAGCAGTACTTC.